This section outlines one T cell receptor (beta chain) sequence together with its context. These data come from a study of blood T cell repertoires in COVID-19. At the level of the study: Donors in the United States, Italy and Spain gave samples during acute or convalescent COVID-19.

The CDR3 spans 15 residues. V shed 6 bases and J 5 bases; nucleotides not matched to a gene: 11. Germline CDR1 is LGHDT and CDR2 is YNNKEL (reference sequence). The table came from immunoSEQ multiplex PCR; TCRdb's copy has only in-frame clones and leaves some out. The sample lists about 180,000 clones, roughly 83% seen once, with about 8.6% in the top ten. Study members were between roughly 18 and 89 years old and lived in 20 to 30 US regions. Either two negative PCRs, clearance, or symptom resolution qualified Cohort 3 donors as recovered. This TCR was sampled from a woman aged 25 to 39 who had recovered from COVID-19. Sample: PBMCs or T cells enriched from blood (not recorded which). The rearrangement joins TRBV3-1 (or the pseudogene TRBV3-2) to TRBJ2-5; 8 nucleotides match TRBD2. CDR3 in DNA: TGTGCCAGCAGGCGGAGCGGGAGTTTCGGGGAGACCCAGTACTTC. Its translation is CASRRSGSFGETQYF.